The clone carrying this T cell receptor (beta chain) was counted ten times or more. Its specificity is not known. The data originate from a study of CD8 T cells in ankylosing spondylitis. General study points: Researchers reportedly found disease-linked clones significantly enriched in matched ankylosing spondylitis synovial fluid. Relatively scarce in peripheral blood, disease-linked clones were CD8+. Blood of patients with ankylosing spondylitis appeared to be characterized by a TCR beta motif of eight highly homologous variants.

Quantitative 5'-RACE with molecular barcodes was used to make the TCR beta libraries. A single record per CDR3 protein comes from TCRdb applying MiXCR to the 5' RACE reads. The sample shows approximately 12,000 distinct CDR3 sequences, approximately 2.8% of them seen only once. The CDR3 is made up of 15 amino acids. Between the trimmed V and J ends, which lost 0 bases and 2 bases, there was a span of 10 bases. Germline V gene data show CDR1 as SGDLS and CDR2 as YYNGEE. This sequence joins TRBV9 and TRBJ2-3; possible D gene TRBD2, 5 bases. The specimen was blood, either unsorted or a sorted T cell fraction (not recorded which). This TCR was sampled from a male donor with ankylosing spondylitis or in good health (not recorded which). As DNA, the CDR3 is TGTGCCAGCAGCGTAGCCCTAGCTACCACAGATACGCAGTATTTT. It yields the protein CASSVALATTDTQYF.